The TCR beta chain under discussion was sequenced for a study of blood T cells in healthy people across ages. Study-wide findings and caveats: TCR beta diversity per million T cells fell roughly linearly with age.

CDR3 length: 18 amino acids. In germline, CDR1 is LGHNA, CDR2 YSLEER. V lost 4 bases and J 4 bases, leaving 22 bases between the germline ends. Concerning this clonotype itself: Antigen specificity is unknown.

A second PCR of roughly 7 to 11 cycles used a sample-barcoded 5' primer and a J-beta primer mix. TCRdb called the 5' RACE reads again in MiXCR, with one record for every CDR3 protein. The table records approximately 800,000 distinct CDR3 sequences, around 25% of them present only once. These data also featured in a second study, about T cells of mothers and their children.

The rearrangement joins TRBV4-3 to TRBJ2-2, with D perhaps matching TRBD1 (5 bases). The sequence was collected from a boy aged 5-17 years in good health. Material for sequencing was blood. The CDR3 bases are TGCGCCAGCAGCCGCAATCCTCCAGGGTTTGTAAGCACCGGGGAGCTGTTTTTT. Translating it yields CASSRNPPGFVSTGELFF.